This T cell receptor (beta chain) was observed in a study of somatic mutations in cytotoxic T cells in rheumatoid arthritis (dated by TCRdb to about 2017). In the study overall: Patient peripheral blood (under 31 ml EDTA) was drawn right after diagnosis and before any treatment started. A FACSAria II or Sony SH800 was used to flow-sort some V beta antibody-stained T-cell populations at nearly 100% purity, and TCRB sequencing was also done on sorted V beta1+ cells. Whether expanded CD8+ T-cell clones in untreated, newly diagnosed rheumatoid arthritis carry somatic mutations was the study question, and clonality was characterized with TCRB deep sequencing. TCRB deep sequencing covered 50 to 75 patients with rheumatoid arthritis along with some 22 healthy controls. Patients and controls did not essentially differ in median age, which was nearly identical between the groups. What the research found in general, with its limitations: The slight underrepresentation of TRBV07 in patients was not corrected for multiple comparisons. The expanded CD8+ clones had unknown antigen targets, and not appearing in virus-specific databases did not rule out that they were virus-specific. Healthy controls showed no age-related increase in CD8+ clonality, whereas patients did (Spearman r=0.49). In about an eighth of the roughly 60 patients, more than 20% of CD8+ cells belonged to the largest CD8+ clone, while several identical CD8+ TCRB sequences were shared between blood and synovial fluid. There was no significant difference in CD8+ T-cell clonality between rheumatoid arthritis patients and age-matched healthy controls.

CD4+ and CD8+ cells were isolated by positive magnetic bead selection on an AutoMACS, and purity was checked by flow cytometry. A TCR V beta antibody panel was used in flow cytometry to screen first for clonal expansions, which were then characterized by TCRB deep sequencing of sorted CD8+ fractions. Ficoll-Paque PLUS density gradient separation was used to isolate peripheral blood mononuclear cells. Using Nucleospin Tissue or Tissue XS kits, DNA was extracted from CD4-enriched, CD8-enriched or PBMC samples, with quantification by a Qubit 2.0 fluorometer. Measured from the cysteine to the phenylalanine, the CDR3 is 14 residues long. The entry retains the CDR3 DNA only, 42 bases that are in frame from base 1. Between the V and J ends, shortened by 0 bases and 2 bases respectively, the junction contains 9 bases. The germline V gene gives CDR1 as SGHDT and CDR2 as YYEEEE. TCRB CDR3 sequencing used the immunoSEQ assay on genomic DNA. Under the source paper's analysis protocol: Only a few patient CD8+ clones larger than 1% matched published virus-specific TCRB sequences when compared against them. Only productive TCRB rearrangements were included in the analyses. Clonality was calculated as a Shannon entropy-based productive clonality index, and a clone was defined by a unique TCRB CDR3 sequence. Repertoire overlap between two samples was calculated from the template counts of each clone relative to total templates per sample. V-gene usage from TCRB sequencing and V-gene usage measured by flow cytometry were correlated (Spearman r of roughly 0.56). What TCRdb holds here is the immuneACCESS table cut down to in-frame rearrangements. Part of the clones is not present; checked against another copy, under half of the missing clones reflect an unresolved V gene, and the others are unexplained. For V, J and clone size, that table is used; D and trimming come from the DNA. Present in this sample are about 9,200 clones, about 80% of which were seen just once. The ten largest account for 35% to 40% of the sample.

Concerning this clone: Which antigen it targets is not known. Base qualities are missing; no much larger clone stands one base away.

The receptor's source is an adult with rheumatoid arthritis. Recombination joined TRBV5-6 with TRBJ2-7; TRBD1 is perhaps the D gene, given 5 matching bases. The sequenced material came from CD8+ T cells sorted from blood. The base sequence is TGTGCCAGCAGCTTGGGAGCAGGGCCCTACGAGCAGTACTTC. Its coded protein is CASSLGAGPYEQYF.